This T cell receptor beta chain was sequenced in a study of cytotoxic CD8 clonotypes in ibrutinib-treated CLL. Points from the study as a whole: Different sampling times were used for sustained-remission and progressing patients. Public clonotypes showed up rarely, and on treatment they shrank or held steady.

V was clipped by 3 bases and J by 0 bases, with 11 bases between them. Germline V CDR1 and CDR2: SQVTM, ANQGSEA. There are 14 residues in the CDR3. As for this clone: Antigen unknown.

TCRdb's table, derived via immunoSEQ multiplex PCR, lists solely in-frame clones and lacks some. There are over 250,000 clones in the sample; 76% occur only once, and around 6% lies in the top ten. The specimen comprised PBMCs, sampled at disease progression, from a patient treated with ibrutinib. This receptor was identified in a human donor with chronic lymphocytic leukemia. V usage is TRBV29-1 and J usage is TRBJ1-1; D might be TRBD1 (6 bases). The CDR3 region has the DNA TGCAGCGTTGACGGGGGGCTCTTGAACACTGAAGCTTTCTTT. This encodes CSVDGGLLNTEAFF.